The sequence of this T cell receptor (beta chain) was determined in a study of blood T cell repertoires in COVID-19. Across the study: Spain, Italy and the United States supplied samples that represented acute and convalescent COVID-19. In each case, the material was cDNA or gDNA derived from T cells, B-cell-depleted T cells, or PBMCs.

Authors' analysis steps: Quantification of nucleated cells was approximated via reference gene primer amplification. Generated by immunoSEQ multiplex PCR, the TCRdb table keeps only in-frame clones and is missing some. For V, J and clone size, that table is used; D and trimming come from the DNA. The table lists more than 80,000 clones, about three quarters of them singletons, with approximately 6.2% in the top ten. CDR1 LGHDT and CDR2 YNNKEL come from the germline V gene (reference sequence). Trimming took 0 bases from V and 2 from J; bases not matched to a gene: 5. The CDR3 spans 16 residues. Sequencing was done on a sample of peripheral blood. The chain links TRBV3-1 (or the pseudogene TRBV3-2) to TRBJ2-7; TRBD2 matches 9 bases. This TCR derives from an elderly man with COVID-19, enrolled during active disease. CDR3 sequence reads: CASSQDWREGPYEQYF. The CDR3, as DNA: TGTGCCAGCAGCCAAGATTGGCGGGAGGGCCCCTACGAGCAGTACTTC.